Below, 27 T cell receptor beta chains from the same sample are listed, as sequenced in a study of shared clonotypes between healthy human individuals. The naive CD8 fraction comprised CD45RO-negative cells positively selected for CCR7 and excluded terminally differentiated effector memory CD45RA+ cells. Measured with immunoSEQ multiplex PCR; TCRdb has only the in-frame clones, and not every one. The sample has 600,000 or so clones; 98% are singletons. The specimen was naive CD8+ T cells sorted from blood. The receptors stem from a man between 25 and 39 years old in good health.

This chain links TRBV11-2 with TRBJ1-4, with D unclear. Between the trimmed V and J ends, which lost 5 bases and 7 bases, there was a span of 8 bases. Germline-derived CDR1 and CDR2 are SGHAT and FQNNGV. This CDR3 region has 12 residues. The CDR3 sequence is CASSPDPEKLFF. The DNA of the CDR3 is TGTGCCAGCAGCCCTGATCCTGAAAAACTGTTTTTT.

The rearrangement joins TRBV21-1 to TRBJ2-3; the table assigns TRBD2, which was not confirmed against the DNA. TRBV21-1 is annotated as a pseudogene. This CDR3 has 13 residues. The CDR3 sequence is CASNKSGTDTQYF. Here the CDR3 DNA reads TGTGCCAGCAACAAAAGCGGCACAGATACGCAGTATTTT.

This clone is a singleton in its sample. V usage is TRBV30 and J usage is TRBJ1-2, with a tentative D call TRBD1 (5 bases). Trimming removed 8 bases at V and 8 bases at J, with 18 bases between. From germline, CDR1 is GTSNPN and CDR2 SVGIG (reference sequence). The CDR3 covers 12 residues. The CDR3 loop is CAVSGTVPGYTF. The CDR3 nucleotides read TGTGCCGTCTCCGGGACGGTTCCCGGCTACACCTTC.

The rearrangement uses TRBV5-4 and TRBJ2-1; TRBD2 aligns across 8 bases. Germline V lookup: CDR1 SGHNT, CDR2 YYREEE (reference sequence). V shed 5 bases, J shed 3 bases, and the junction held 4 bases outside the gene matches. There are 14 residues in the CDR3. For the CDR3, the DNA is TGTGCCAGCAGTAGAGCGGGAGACTACAATGAGCAGTTCTTC. Protein product: CASSRAGDYNEQFF.

The V call is TRBV4-1, the J call TRBJ1-2; D not resolved. Germline V gives CDR1 MGHRA, CDR2 YSYEKL. V was pared by 4 bases and J by 6 bases, with 21 bases between. The CDR3 has 16 amino acids. The CDR3 nucleotides read TGCGCCAGCAGCCCGGGGAATGGGCCTATATTAAATGGCTACACCTTC. Amino acid sequence: CASSPGNGPILNGYTF.

The V and J genes are TRBV5-1 and TRBJ2-2; the D gene is possibly TRBD2 (6 bases). Germline V gives CDR1 SGHRS, CDR2 YFSETQ. Trimming removed 4 bases at V and 0 bases at J, with 10 bases between. The CDR3 contains 15 residues. DNA for the CDR3: TGCGCCAGCAGCCCGGGGGACCCGAACACCGGGGAGCTGTTTTTT. Protein sequence: CASSPGDPNTGELFF.

The chain is built from TRBV6-4 and TRBJ2-2; D is uncertain. The V and J ends lost 3 bases and 3 bases respectively, with 8 bases between them. Germline V gives CDR1 MRHNA, CDR2 SNTAGT. The CDR3 loop spans 14 amino acids. The CDR3 loop reads CASSEMPYTGELFF. In DNA, the CDR3 is TGTGCCAGCAGTGAAATGCCTTACACCGGGGAGCTGTTTTTT.

The chain couples TRBV7-9 to TRBJ2-7, with no clear D. The CDR3 has 13 residues. Trimming took 5 bases from V and 3 from J, leaving 11 bases between them. Germline CDR1 SEHNR, CDR2 FQNEAQ (reference sequence). CDR3 nucleotide sequence: TGTGCCAGCAGCCCTCCTCGCCACTACGAGCAGTACTTC. Translation gives CASSPPRHYEQYF. The full variable domain, its missing parts supplied by reference TRBV7-9 and TRBJ2-7, is DTGVSQNPRHKITKRGQNVTFRCDPISEHNRLYWYRQTLGQGPEFLTYFQNEAQLEKSRLLSDRFSAERPKGSFSTLEIQRTEQGDSAMYLCASSPPRHYEQYFGPGTRLTVT.

The chain combines TRBV10-3 with TRBJ1-5; no firm D call. CDR1 is ENHRY, CDR2 SYGVKD, per germline. The CDR3 has 14 amino acids. V was cut by 6 bases and J by 6 bases, with 15 bases left in between. CDR3 loop: CAIRLQAGAQPQHF. CDR3 DNA: TGTGCCATCAGATTGCAGGCCGGTGCTCAGCCCCAGCATTTT.

J is TRBJ2-2 and V is TRBV4-2; 7 nucleotides line up with TRBD2. Germline CDR1 and CDR2: LGHNA and YNFKEQ. The CDR3 contains 17 residues. Germline trimming cut 0 bases from V and 6 bases from J; bases unmatched to any gene: 10. The CDR3, as DNA: TGTGCCAGCAGCCAAGATCTGGGGGGAGGGCCTTCCGGGGAGCTGTTTTTT. Translation gives CASSQDLGGGPSGELFF.

V gene TRBV5-8 combines with J gene TRBJ2-7; D gene unclear. This CDR3 is 14 amino acids long. Deletions cut 1 base from V and 2 bases from J, with 10 bases between. Germline values: CDR1 SGHTS, CDR2 YDEGEE. DNA of the CDR3: TGTGCCAGCAGCTTGTCACTGATGACCTACGAGCAGTACTTC. Protein product: CASSLSLMTYEQYF. The full variable domain, with the rest looked up from reference TRBV5-8 and TRBJ2-7, is EAGVTQSPTHLIKTRGQQATLRCSPISGHTSVYWYQQALGLGLQFLLWYDEGEERNRGNFPPRFSGRQFPNYSSELNVNALELEDSALYLCASSLSLMTYEQYFGPGTRLTVT.

The rearrangement links TRBV19 to TRBJ2-3; D might be TRBD2 (6 bases). This CDR3 has 14 residues. Trimming shortened V by 4 bases and J by 5 bases, and 13 bases separated the two germline ends. Per the germline V gene, CDR1 is LNHDA and CDR2 is SQIVND (reference sequence). Here the CDR3 DNA reads TGTGCCAGTAGTAAGGCGGGAATAAAAGATACGCAGTATTTT. This translates into CASSKAGIKDTQYF.

The rearrangement uses TRBV6-5 and TRBJ1-2, with 7 bases aligning to TRBD1. Trimming removed 6 bases from V and 8 bases from J; junction bases left unmatched: 6. Germline V CDR1 and CDR2: MNHEY, SVGAGI. The CDR3 sequence is 12 residues long. The CDR3 coding sequence is TGTGCCAGCAGGCGACAGGGAGAAGGCTACACCTTC. This translates into CASRRQGEGYTF.

V and J are TRBV9 and TRBJ2-3; D is uncertain. V dropped 2 bases and J dropped 1 base, with 11 bases sitting between them. The CDR3 consists of 15 residues. Germline assignment: CDR1 SGDLS and CDR2 YYNGEE. CDR3 DNA sequence: TGTGCCAGCAGCGTCGAGCGATATCGCACAGATACGCAGTATTTT. Protein product: CASSVERYRTDTQYF.

This chain uses TRBV7-9 with TRBJ2-7, with TRBD2 matching over 9 bases. This CDR3 comprises 16 residues. The germline gives CDR1 SEHNR, CDR2 FQNEAQ (reference sequence). V was clipped by 5 bases and J by 5 bases; unmatched bases: 13. CDR3 protein: CASSPIAGEPLDEQYF. CDR3 coding DNA: TGTGCCAGCAGCCCCATAGCGGGAGAACCCCTAGACGAGCAGTACTTC.

This chain connects TRBV7-9 to TRBJ2-2, with 8 bases aligning to TRBD2. Germline V gives CDR1 SEHNR, CDR2 FQNEAQ (reference sequence). After removal of 0 bases from V and 0 bases from J, the junction contained 9 bases not matched to a gene. CDR3 length: 19 residues. The CDR3 loop is CASSLAPGLVESNTGELFF. CDR3 in DNA: TGTGCCAGCAGCTTAGCGCCGGGACTAGTAGAATCGAACACCGGGGAGCTGTTTTTT.

V gene TRBV2 combines with J gene TRBJ1-1, with D unresolved. Germline CDR1 SNHLY, CDR2 FYNNEI. CDR3 length equals 17 residues. The V and J ends lost 0 bases and 0 bases respectively, with 14 bases between them. The CDR3 DNA sequence: TGTGCCAGCAGTGAAGCCGCTCGGGGTATGCTGAACACTGAAGCTTTCTTT. Translating gives CASSEAARGMLNTEAFF.

This chain uses TRBV7-8 with TRBJ2-7; TRBD2 matches at 14 bases. CDR3 length: 17 residues. V shed 5 bases and J 11 bases; nucleotides not matched to a gene: 17. Germline assignment: CDR1 SGHVS and CDR2 FQNEAQ. The CDR3 loop is CASSPRLAGGPDLGKYF. Here the CDR3 DNA reads TGTGCCAGCAGCCCCCGACTAGCGGGAGGGCCGGATTTGGGAAAGTACTTC.

The rearrangement links TRBV6-6 to TRBJ1-1; D is unresolved. CDR3 length equals 13 residues. From germline, CDR1 is MNHNY and CDR2 SVGAGI (reference sequence). Trimming took off 10 bases at V and 3 bases at J, with 15 bases between the two ends. This CDR3 is CAIATPEDTEAFF. CDR3 DNA: TGTGCCATCGCCACTCCTGAGGACACTGAAGCTTTCTTT.

The rearrangement joins TRBV7-9 to TRBJ2-7, with D perhaps TRBD2 (6 bases). The CDR3 is 14 residues long. Trimming cost V 7 bases and J 2 bases, with 15 bases left between them. Germline V gene sequence: CDR1 SEHNR, CDR2 FQNEAQ (reference sequence). DNA of the CDR3: TGTGCCAGCACCCGGGGGTCTTCGACCTACGAGCAGTACTTC. Protein: CASTRGSSTYEQYF.

As regards this clone: The sample holds other DNA sequences that translate to the same CDR3. This chain joins TRBV11-2 and TRBJ2-5; D may be TRBD1 or TRBD2 (5 bases each). The CDR3 spans 14 residues. V was clipped by 3 bases and J by 3 bases, with 11 bases between them. Germline V gives CDR1 SGHAT, CDR2 FQNNGV. The CDR3 loop is CASSFGAGEETQYF. The CDR3 DNA reads as TGTGCCAGCAGCTTCGGGGCAGGAGAAGAGACCCAGTACTTC.

This chain joins TRBV11-3 and TRBJ2-2, with D unclear. The CDR3 has 13 residues. The germline V gene encodes CDR1 SGHNT and CDR2 YENEEA. The V gene lost 5 bases and the J gene lost 1 base, with 5 bases spanning the gap. As DNA, the CDR3 is TGTGCCAGCAGCCCGCAGAACACCGGGGAGCTGTTTTTT. Its protein product is CASSPQNTGELFF.

CDR3 loop: CAWTLGFRNTIYF. CDR3 in DNA: TGTGCCTGGACCCTCGGGTTTCGAAACACCATATATTTT. The chain uses TRBV30 and TRBJ1-3; D remains ambiguous. The V gene lost 4 bases and the J gene lost 5 bases, with 12 bases spanning the gap. The CDR3 sequence is 13 residues long. Germline V gene lookup returns CDR1 GTSNPN and CDR2 SVGIG (reference sequence).

CDR3 protein: CASSLADRGADTQYF. The CDR3 DNA follows: TGTGCCAGCAGCTTAGCCGACAGGGGGGCAGATACGCAGTATTTT. The gene calls are TRBV7-6 and TRBJ2-3; the match to TRBD1 covers 9 bases. CDR1 is SGHVS and CDR2 is FNYEAQ in the germline V gene. The CDR3 spans 15 residues. J lost 4 bases, V lost 0 bases, and 2 bases had no gene match.

The V and J genes are TRBV19 and TRBJ1-1; 7 bases fit TRBD1. The CDR3 is made up of 15 amino acids. V gave up 5 bases and J gave up 0 bases; unmatched junction bases: 6. Per germline, CDR1 LNHDA and CDR2 SQIVND (reference sequence). CDR3 residues: CASSRRDSLNTEAFF. The CDR3 bases are TGTGCCAGTAGTCGAAGGGACAGCTTGAACACTGAAGCTTTCTTT.

In this sample, this clone turned up once. This chain uses TRBV27 with TRBJ2-7; TRBD2 aligns across 13 bases. The germline V gene encodes CDR1 MNHEY and CDR2 SMNVEV (reference sequence). This CDR3 contains 17 residues. V lost 5 bases and J lost 4; bases outside the gene matches: 11. DNA of the CDR3: TGTGCCAGCAGTCTTATTTCGAAGACTAGCGGGGGGTACGAGCAGTACTTC. Protein product: CASSLISKTSGGYEQYF.

This clone was recorded once. J is TRBJ2-1 and V is TRBV30, with TRBD1 identical over 8 bases. The CDR3 has 15 residues. Germline CDR1 is GTSNPN and CDR2 is SVGIG (reference sequence). The junction had 7 bases not matched to a gene; V was cut back by 2 bases and J by 4 bases. CDR3 amino acids: CAWSTGQGPYNEQFF. In DNA, the CDR3 is TGTGCCTGGAGTACCGGACAGGGACCATACAATGAGCAGTTCTTC.